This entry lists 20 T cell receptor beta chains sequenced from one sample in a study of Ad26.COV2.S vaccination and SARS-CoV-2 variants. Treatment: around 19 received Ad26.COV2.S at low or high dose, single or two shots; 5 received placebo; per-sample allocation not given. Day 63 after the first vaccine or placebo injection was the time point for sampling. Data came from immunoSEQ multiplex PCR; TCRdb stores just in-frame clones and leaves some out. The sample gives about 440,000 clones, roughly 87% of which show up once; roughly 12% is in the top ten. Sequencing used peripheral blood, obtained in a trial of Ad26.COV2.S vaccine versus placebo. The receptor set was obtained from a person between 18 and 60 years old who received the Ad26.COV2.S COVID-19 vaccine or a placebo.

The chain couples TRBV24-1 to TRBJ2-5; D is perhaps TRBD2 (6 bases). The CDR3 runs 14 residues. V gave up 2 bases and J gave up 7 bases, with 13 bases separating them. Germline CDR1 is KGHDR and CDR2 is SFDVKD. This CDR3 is CATSDSGGAGTQYF. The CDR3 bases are TGTGCCACCAGTGATTCCGGGGGAGCAGGGACCCAGTACTTC.

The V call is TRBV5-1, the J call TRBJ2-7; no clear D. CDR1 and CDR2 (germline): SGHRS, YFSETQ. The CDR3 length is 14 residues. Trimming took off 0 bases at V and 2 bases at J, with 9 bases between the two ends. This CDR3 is CASSLGVVTYEQYF. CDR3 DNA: TGCGCCAGCAGCTTGGGGGTGGTAACCTACGAGCAGTACTTC. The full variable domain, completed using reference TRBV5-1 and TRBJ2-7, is KAGVTQTPRYLIKTRGQQVTLSCSPISGHRSVSWYQQTPGQGLQFLFEYFSETQRNKGNFPGRFSGRQFSNSRSEMNVSTLELGDSALYLCASSLGVVTYEQYFGPGTRLTVT.

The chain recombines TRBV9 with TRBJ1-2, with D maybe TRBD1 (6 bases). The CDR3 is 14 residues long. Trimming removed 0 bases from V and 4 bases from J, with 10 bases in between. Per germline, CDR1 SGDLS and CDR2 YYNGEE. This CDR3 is CASSVEGGPYGYTF. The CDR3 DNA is TGTGCCAGCAGCGTAGAGGGGGGGCCCTATGGCTACACCTTC.

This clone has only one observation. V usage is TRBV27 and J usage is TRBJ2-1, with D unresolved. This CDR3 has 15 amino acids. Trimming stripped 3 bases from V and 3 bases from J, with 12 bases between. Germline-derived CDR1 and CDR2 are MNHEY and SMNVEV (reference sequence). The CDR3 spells CASSFLVGYYNEQFF. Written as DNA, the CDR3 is TGTGCCAGCAGTTTTCTGGTAGGTTACTACAATGAGCAGTTCTTC.

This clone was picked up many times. The CDR3: CASTLGVELFF. The CDR3 DNA is TGTGCCAGCACCCTTGGCGTGGAGCTGTTTTTT. The rearrangement links TRBV7-9 to TRBJ2-2; no clear D. V lost 7 bases and J lost 10, with 10 bases in between. Germline assignment: CDR1 SEHNR and CDR2 FQNEAQ (reference sequence). This CDR3 comprises 11 residues.

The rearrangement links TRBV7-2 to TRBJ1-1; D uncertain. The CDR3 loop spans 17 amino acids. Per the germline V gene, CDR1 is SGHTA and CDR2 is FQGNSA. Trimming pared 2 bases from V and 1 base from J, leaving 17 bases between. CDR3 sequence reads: CASSLSFREQRNTEAFF. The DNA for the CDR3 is TGTGCCAGCAGCTTAAGTTTTCGAGAACAGAGGAACACTGAAGCTTTCTTT.

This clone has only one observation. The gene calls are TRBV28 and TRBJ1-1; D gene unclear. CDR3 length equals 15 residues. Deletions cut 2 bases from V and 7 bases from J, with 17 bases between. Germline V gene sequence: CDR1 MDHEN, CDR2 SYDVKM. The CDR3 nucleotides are TGTGCCAGCAGTTTACCGCTTTCGATTGGCCGTGAAGCTTTCTTT. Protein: CASSLPLSIGREAFF. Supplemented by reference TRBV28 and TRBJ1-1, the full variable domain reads DVKVTQSSRYLVKRTGEKVFLECVQDMDHENMFWYRQDPGLGLRLIYFSYDVKMKEKGDIPEGYSVSREKKERFSLILESASTNQTSMYLCASSLPLSIGREAFFGQGTRLTVV.

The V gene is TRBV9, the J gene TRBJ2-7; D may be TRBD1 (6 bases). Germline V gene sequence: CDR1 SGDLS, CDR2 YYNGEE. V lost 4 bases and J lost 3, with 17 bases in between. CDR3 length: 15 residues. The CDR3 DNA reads TGTGCCAGCAGCATCCGACCGGGACAACTCTACGAGCAGTACTTC. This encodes CASSIRPGQLYEQYF.

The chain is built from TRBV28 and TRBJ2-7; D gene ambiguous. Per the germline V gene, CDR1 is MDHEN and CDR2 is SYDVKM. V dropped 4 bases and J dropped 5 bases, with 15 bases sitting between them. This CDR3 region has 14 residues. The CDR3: CASSSPGLLNEQYF. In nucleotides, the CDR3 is TGTGCCAGCAGTTCACCGGGTCTTCTTAACGAGCAGTACTTC.

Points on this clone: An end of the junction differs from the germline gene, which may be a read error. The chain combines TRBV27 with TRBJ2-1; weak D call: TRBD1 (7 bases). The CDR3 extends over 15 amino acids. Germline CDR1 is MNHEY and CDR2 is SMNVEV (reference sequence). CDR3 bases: TGTGCCAGCAGTTTGGCGGGACAGCTTATCAATGGGCAGTTCTTC. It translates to CASSLAGQLINGQFF.

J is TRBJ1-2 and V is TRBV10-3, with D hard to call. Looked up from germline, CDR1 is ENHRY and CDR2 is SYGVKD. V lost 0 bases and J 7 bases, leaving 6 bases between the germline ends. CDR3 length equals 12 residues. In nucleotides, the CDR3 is TGTGCCATCAGTGAGTCTCGGATTGGCTACACCTTC. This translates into CAISESRIGYTF.

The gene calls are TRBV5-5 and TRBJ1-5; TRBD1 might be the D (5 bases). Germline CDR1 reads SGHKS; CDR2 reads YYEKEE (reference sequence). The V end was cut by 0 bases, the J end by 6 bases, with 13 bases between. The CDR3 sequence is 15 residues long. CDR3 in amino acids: CASSLVVGGIQPQHF. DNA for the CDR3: TGTGCCAGCAGCTTGGTAGTGGGGGGAATTCAGCCCCAGCATTTT.

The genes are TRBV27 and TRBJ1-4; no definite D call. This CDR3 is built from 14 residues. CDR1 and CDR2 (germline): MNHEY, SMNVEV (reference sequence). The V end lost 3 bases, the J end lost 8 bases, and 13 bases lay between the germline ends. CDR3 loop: CASSFVGAREKLFF. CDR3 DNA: TGTGCCAGCAGTTTTGTGGGCGCCCGGGAAAAACTGTTTTTT. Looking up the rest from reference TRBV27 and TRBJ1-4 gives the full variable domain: EAQVTQNPRYLITVTGKKLTVTCSQNMNHEYMSWYRQDPGLGLRQIYYSMNVEVTDKGDVPEGYKVSRKEKRNFPLILESPSPNQTSLYFCASSFVGAREKLFFGSGTQLSVL.

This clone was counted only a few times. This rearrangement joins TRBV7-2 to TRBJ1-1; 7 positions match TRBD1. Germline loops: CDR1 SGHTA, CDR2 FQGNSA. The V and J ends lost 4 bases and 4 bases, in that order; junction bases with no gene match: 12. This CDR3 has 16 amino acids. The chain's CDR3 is CASSSTKTGRGTEAFF. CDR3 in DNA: TGTGCCAGCAGCTCCACCAAGACAGGGCGCGGCACTGAAGCTTTCTTT.

The CDR3 nucleotides read TGTGCCTGGAGTGTTAGGGGGACAGTGAACACTGAAGCTTTCTTT. The encoded protein is CAWSVRGTVNTEAFF. The chain links TRBV30 to TRBJ1-1; 7 nucleotides align to TRBD1. The CDR3 spans 15 residues. From germline, CDR1 is GTSNPN and CDR2 SVGIG (reference sequence). The trim removed 0 bases at V and 0 bases at J, leaving 4 bases unmatched. Looking up the rest from reference TRBV30 and TRBJ1-1 gives the full variable domain: SQTIHQWPATLVQPVGSPLSLECTVEGTSNPNLYWYRQAAGRGLQLLFYSVGIGQISSEVPQNLSASRPQDRQFILSSKKLLLSDSGFYLCAWSVRGTVNTEAFFGQGTRLTVV.

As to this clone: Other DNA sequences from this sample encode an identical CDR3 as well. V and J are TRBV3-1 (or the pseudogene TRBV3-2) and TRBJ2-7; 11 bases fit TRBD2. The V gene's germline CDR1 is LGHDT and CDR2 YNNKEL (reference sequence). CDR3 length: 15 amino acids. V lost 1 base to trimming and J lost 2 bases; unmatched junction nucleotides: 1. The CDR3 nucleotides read TGTGCCAGCAGCCAAGTTAGCGGGAGGGCCTACGAGCAGTACTTC. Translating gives CASSQVSGRAYEQYF.

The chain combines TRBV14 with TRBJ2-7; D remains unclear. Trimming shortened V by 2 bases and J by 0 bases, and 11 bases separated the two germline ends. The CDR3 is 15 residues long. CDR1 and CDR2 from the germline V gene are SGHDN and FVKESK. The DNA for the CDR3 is TGTGCCAGCAGCCAATTACCTACGTCCTCCTACGAGCAGTACTTC. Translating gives CASSQLPTSSYEQYF.

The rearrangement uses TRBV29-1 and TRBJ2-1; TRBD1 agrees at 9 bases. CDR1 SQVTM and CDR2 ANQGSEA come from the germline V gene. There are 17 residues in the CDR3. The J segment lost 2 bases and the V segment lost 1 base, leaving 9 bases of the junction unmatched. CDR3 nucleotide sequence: TGCAGCGTTGAAGCACTACAGGGGGCGGGCCCCTACAATGAGCAGTTCTTC. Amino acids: CSVEALQGAGPYNEQFF.

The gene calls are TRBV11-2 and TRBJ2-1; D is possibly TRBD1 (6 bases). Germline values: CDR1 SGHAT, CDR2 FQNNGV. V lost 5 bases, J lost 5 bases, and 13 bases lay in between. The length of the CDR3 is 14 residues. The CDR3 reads CASSPQGIHNEQFF. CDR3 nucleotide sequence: TGTGCCAGCAGCCCCCAGGGGATTCACAATGAGCAGTTCTTC.

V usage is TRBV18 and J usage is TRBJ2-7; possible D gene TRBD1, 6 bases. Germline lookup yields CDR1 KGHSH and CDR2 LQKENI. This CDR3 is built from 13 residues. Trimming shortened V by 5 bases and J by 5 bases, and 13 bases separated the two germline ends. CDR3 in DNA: TGTGCCAGCTCAGTCAGCAGGGGAAACGAGCAGTACTTC. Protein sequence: CASSVSRGNEQYF.